Below are 9 T cell receptor beta chains sequenced from a single sample in a study of T cells after yellow fever vaccination. TCRdb recomputed calls from the 5' RACE reads with MiXCR, one row per CDR3 protein. Here the sample spans roughly 500,000 distinct CDR3 sequences, roughly 19% being singletons. The starting material was PBMCs, obtained 15 days after the yellow fever booster vaccination. The receptors shown here come from a man in his thirties or forties who received the YFV17D yellow fever vaccine.

The CDR3 sequence is CASSETEDTQYF. The CDR3 nucleotides read TGTGCCAGCAGCGAAACGGAGGATACGCAGTATTTT. This chain joins TRBV11-2 and TRBJ2-3; D is unresolved. The V end was cut by 5 bases, the J end by 6 bases, with 9 bases between. Germline assignment: CDR1 SGHAT and CDR2 FQNNGV. This CDR3 is 12 amino acids long. Full variable domain (outside the CDR3, taken from reference TRBV11-2 and TRBJ2-3): EAGVAQSPRYKIIEKRQSVAFWCNPISGHATLYWYQQILGQGPKLLIQFQNNGVVDDSQLPKDRFSAERLKGVDSTLKIQPAKLEDSAVYLCASSETEDTQYFGPGTRLTVL.

This clonotype was seen a handful of times. The chain combines TRBV4-1 with TRBJ2-2, with 9 bases aligning to TRBD2. Trimming at V came to 3 bases and at J to 1 base, leaving 3 bases not matched to a gene. This CDR3 has 16 residues. Germline V gene sequence: CDR1 MGHRA, CDR2 YSYEKL. For the CDR3, the DNA is TGCGCCAGCAGCCAGCTAGCGGGACAGAACACCGGGGAGCTGTTTTTT. This sequence encodes CASSQLAGQNTGELFF.

The rearrangement uses TRBV11-2 and TRBJ2-7; D not certain. V was shortened by 5 bases and J by 0 bases, with 23 bases between the two germline ends. CDR1 and CDR2 (germline): SGHAT, FQNNGV. CDR3 length equals 18 residues. CDR3 sequence: CASSHGYPTNLGSYEQYF. The CDR3 region has the DNA TGTGCCAGCAGCCACGGGTATCCGACCAACCTGGGCTCCTACGAGCAGTACTTC.

This clonotype was observed a few times. This chain connects TRBV24-1 to TRBJ2-7; TRBD1 might be the D (5 bases). Germline V gene lookup returns CDR1 KGHDR and CDR2 SFDVKD. Trimming cost V 4 bases and J 2 bases, with 8 bases left between them. The CDR3 runs 13 residues. Here the CDR3 DNA reads TGTGCCACCAGTGACCCACAGGCCTACGAGCAGTACTTC. This translates into CATSDPQAYEQYF.

Details on this clonotype: Relative to the germline gene, one junction end is altered; a read error may explain this. The gene calls are TRBV20-1 and TRBJ2-3; 12 nucleotides agree with TRBD2. CDR3 length: 16 residues. Germline V lookup: CDR1 DFQATT, CDR2 SNEGSKA (reference sequence). CDR3 nucleotides: TGCTGTGCTAGAGACGAACTAGCGGGGGGAAGAGATACGCAGTATTTT. Residues: CCARDELAGGRDTQYF.

This clonotype appeared a single time. This rearrangement joins TRBV4-3 to TRBJ2-7; TRBD2 aligns across 12 bases. The V gene's germline CDR1 is LGHNA and CDR2 YSLEER. The V segment lost 3 bases and the J segment 3 bases; nucleotides outside the gene matches: 3. CDR3 length: 15 residues. The CDR3: CASSQRTSGVYEQYF. CDR3 DNA sequence: TGCGCCAGCAGCCAGAGGACTAGCGGGGTCTACGAGCAGTACTTC.

There are a few counts of this clonotype. J is TRBJ2-3 and V is TRBV7-9; 10 bases map to TRBD2. J gave up 2 bases and V 5 bases, and 4 bases lay outside the gene matches. The CDR3 has 15 residues. Germline V gene data show CDR1 as SEHNR and CDR2 as FQNEAQ (reference sequence). CDR3 protein: CASSPGLANTDTQYF. Written as DNA, the CDR3 is TGTGCCAGCAGCCCGGGACTAGCGAACACAGATACGCAGTATTTT.

The gene calls are TRBV12-3 or TRBV12-4 and TRBJ1-2; D is unresolved. The V and J ends lost 6 bases and 6 bases respectively, with 8 bases between them. The CDR3 covers 11 residues. CDR3: CASSGVHGYTF. The CDR3, as DNA: TGTGCCAGCAGCGGAGTTCATGGCTACACCTTC.

This clonotype was observed a few times. V usage is TRBV12-3 or TRBV12-4 and J usage is TRBJ2-1; either TRBD1 or TRBD2 may fit D (5 bases each). The CDR3 extends over 13 amino acids. V was cut by 4 bases and J by 6 bases, with 10 bases left in between. The CDR3: CASSSGRSNEQFF. CDR3 DNA: TGTGCCAGCAGTTCGGGACGGTCCAATGAGCAGTTCTTC.